Below are 5 T cell receptor beta chains sequenced from a single sample in a study of T-cell reconstitution after alpha-beta-depleted transplantation in children. TCRbeta library preparation incorporated unique molecular identifiers. Each CDR3 protein gets one entry after TCRdb re-called the PCR reads with MiXCR. The table lists about 250,000 distinct CDR3 sequences, 20% to 30% of them singletons. Sequencing was performed on PBMCs, mostly from graft donor cells, taken 360 days after TCRalphabeta/CD19-depleted stem cell transplant. The receptor source for this set is a female patient younger than 10 who had a stem cell transplant for congenital amegakaryocytic thrombocytopenia, so the T cells may come from the graft donor.

This clonotype was seen a handful of times. The gene calls are TRBV20-1 and TRBJ2-1, with 11 nucleotides matching TRBD2. The V gene end was trimmed by 3 bases and the J gene end by 1 base; junction bases not matched to a gene: 8. The germline V gene has CDR1 DFQATT and CDR2 SNEGSKA (reference sequence). The CDR3 runs to 17 residues. CDR3 nucleotides: TGCAGTGCTAGGATTAGCGGGGGGGCGTGGTCCTACAATGAGCAGTTCTTC. Its protein is CSARISGGAWSYNEQFF.

This clonotype was detected only a few times. The CDR3 is CASSADRDYGYTF. The CDR3 coding sequence is TGTGCCAGCAGCGCCGACAGGGACTATGGCTACACCTTC. J is TRBJ1-2 and V is TRBV12-3 or TRBV12-4; 7 bases match TRBD1. J lost 3 bases, V lost 6 bases, and 4 bases had no gene match. The CDR3 has 13 residues.

The sample holds a few counts of this clonotype. The chain uses TRBV7-8 and TRBJ2-7, with D perhaps matching TRBD1 (6 bases). The CDR3 runs to 13 residues. CDR1 SGHVS and CDR2 FQNEAQ come from the germline V gene. V dropped 6 bases and J dropped 4 bases, with 13 bases sitting between them. CDR3 coding DNA: TGTGCCAGCAGGGGGGCTAGTATGTACGAGCAGTACTTC. Its translation is CASRGASMYEQYF.

This clonotype has a handful of counts. This chain uses TRBV5-1 with TRBJ2-1, with D maybe TRBD1 (7 bases). CDR3 length equals 15 residues. Between the trimmed V and J ends, which lost 6 bases and 6 bases, there was a span of 19 bases. The germline V gene has CDR1 SGHRS and CDR2 YFSETQ. For the CDR3, the DNA is TGCGCCAGCACGAGCGCGGGACAGCTGGTCAATGAGCAGTTCTTC. Protein product: CASTSAGQLVNEQFF.

This clonotype came up a few times. The chain links TRBV6-2 or TRBV6-3 to TRBJ2-7; TRBD2 matches 11 bases. V lost 1 base and J lost 0; bases outside the gene matches: 11. This CDR3 is 19 amino acids long. Germline V gene data show CDR1 as MNHEY and CDR2 as SVGEGT. CDR3 nucleotides: TGTGCCAGCAGTTACTTTCGGGGGCTAGCGGGAGGAAGCTCCTACGAGCAGTACTTC. It specifies CASSYFRGLAGGSSYEQYF.